Shown below are 12 T cell receptor beta chains from a single sample sequenced in a study of shared clonotypes between healthy human individuals. Clones were read by immunoSEQ multiplex PCR, and TCRdb kept only the in-frame ones, dropping some. The top ten clones hold approximately 0.32% of a sample with approximately 350,000 clones, just over 95% of them seen once. The sample consisted of memory CD8+ T cells sorted from blood. Subset meaning: CD45RO+ cells pooled with CCR7-negative TemRA cells. The receptor set was obtained from a man aged 30 to 39 in good health.

The chain links TRBV2 to TRBJ1-2, with a weak D call TRBD1 (5 bases). V gave up 3 bases and J gave up 7 bases, with 9 bases separating them. Germline CDR1 reads SNHLY; CDR2 reads FYNNEI. The CDR3 consists of 12 residues. For the CDR3, the DNA is TGTGCCAGCAGTGACAGGGTCTCTGGCTACACCTTC. Translated, it gives CASSDRVSGYTF.

The J gene is TRBJ2-2, the V gene TRBV28; 8 nucleotides line up with TRBD2. CDR3 size: 15 residues. CDR1 and CDR2 from the germline V gene are MDHEN and SYDVKM. V lost 3 bases to trimming and J lost 3 bases; unmatched junction nucleotides: 3. The CDR3 nucleotides are TGTGCCAGCAGTTTGTTAGCGGGATACACCGGGGAGCTGTTTTTT. Residues: CASSLLAGYTGELFF. The complete variable domain, with remaining parts taken from reference TRBV28 and TRBJ2-2, reads DVKVTQSSRYLVKRTGEKVFLECVQDMDHENMFWYRQDPGLGLRLIYFSYDVKMKEKGDIPEGYSVSREKKERFSLILESASTNQTSMYLCASSLLAGYTGELFFGEGSRLTVL.

This chain connects TRBV6-1 to TRBJ2-5; tentative D call: TRBD1 (6 bases). V was cut by 8 bases and J by 3 bases, with 13 bases left in between. Germline loops: CDR1 MNHNS, CDR2 SASEGT. The CDR3 covers 13 residues. The CDR3 is CASGDNPEETQYF. CDR3 nucleotides: TGTGCCAGCGGGGACAACCCCGAAGAGACCCAGTACTTC.

The chain employs TRBV2 and TRBJ2-1, with 15 bases aligning to TRBD2. CDR1 is SNHLY, CDR2 FYNNEI, per germline. This CDR3 has 22 amino acids. V shed 4 bases and J 0 bases; nucleotides not matched to a gene: 16. CDR3 bases: TGTGCCAGCAGTGTCCCTCTGAGGACTAGCGGGAGGGCCGCTTTCTCCTACAATGAGCAGTTCTTC. Translating it yields CASSVPLRTSGRAAFSYNEQFF.

The V gene is TRBV18, the J gene TRBJ1-2; maybe TRBD1 (6 bases). Germline-derived CDR1 and CDR2 are KGHSH and LQKENI. The CDR3 length is 14 residues. Trimming stripped 2 bases from V and 4 bases from J, with 11 bases between. CDR3 nucleotide sequence: TGTGCCAGCTCACCATTCGACAGGCTCTATGGCTACACCTTC. This gives the protein CASSPFDRLYGYTF.

V is TRBV5-1 and J is TRBJ2-7, with D perhaps being TRBD1 or TRBD2 (6 bases each). Germline lookup yields CDR1 SGHRS and CDR2 YFSETQ. The V end was cut by 7 bases, the J end by 1 base, with 18 bases between. The CDR3 covers 15 residues. CDR3 nucleotide sequence: TGCGCCAGCTCATGGGGGGCTAGTGGGTCCTACGAGCAGTACTTC. It translates to CASSWGASGSYEQYF.

Comments on this clone: Other DNA sequences in this sample translate to the same CDR3. The V call is TRBV9, the J call TRBJ2-3; possible D gene TRBD1, 6 bases. The CDR3 loop spans 14 amino acids. V was cut by 2 bases and J by 3 bases, with 10 bases left in between. CDR1 SGDLS and CDR2 YYNGEE come from the germline V gene. In DNA, the CDR3 is TGTGCCAGCAGCGTGGCGCAGGGGACAGATACGCAGTATTTT. Protein: CASSVAQGTDTQYF.

CDR3 nucleotide sequence: TGTGCCTGGAGTGAGGAGGTGCCTATACCCTCCTACGAGCAGTACTTC. Amino acid sequence: CAWSEEVPIPSYEQYF. V gene TRBV30 combines with J gene TRBJ2-7; D might be TRBD2 (5 bases). The CDR3 is 16 amino acids. Germline values: CDR1 GTSNPN, CDR2 SVGIG (reference sequence). Trimming stripped 1 base from V and 0 bases from J, with 16 bases between.

This clone was detected only once. The CDR3 protein is CASSLESPPTQYF. The DNA for the CDR3 is TGTGCCAGCAGCTTAGAGTCGCCACCAACGCAGTATTTT. This chain uses TRBV11-2 with TRBJ2-3, with no clear D. CDR3 length: 13 residues. CDR1 is SGHAT, CDR2 FQNNGV, per germline. The V end was cut by 0 bases, the J end by 9 bases, with 10 bases between.

V is TRBV5-1 and J is TRBJ2-1, with 7 bases aligning to TRBD2. Trimming at V came to 0 bases and at J to 5 bases, leaving 5 bases not matched to a gene. There are 15 residues in the CDR3. Germline V lookup: CDR1 SGHRS, CDR2 YFSETQ. CDR3 amino acids: CASSLVPSGNNEQFF. The CDR3 DNA reads as TGCGCCAGCAGCTTGGTGCCTAGCGGAAACAATGAGCAGTTCTTC.

This chain uses TRBV7-9 with TRBJ2-7; the D is unclear. The CDR3 contains 12 residues. V was cut by 2 bases and J by 2 bases, with 4 bases left in between. CDR1 and CDR2 (germline): SEHNR, FQNEAQ (reference sequence). The CDR3 sequence is CASSLTAYEQYF. DNA of the CDR3: TGTGCCAGCAGCTTAACGGCCTACGAGCAGTACTTC. The variable domain in full, completed from reference TRBV7-9 and TRBJ2-7, reads DTGVSQNPRHKITKRGQNVTFRCDPISEHNRLYWYRQTLGQGPEFLTYFQNEAQLEKSRLLSDRFSAERPKGSFSTLEIQRTEQGDSAMYLCASSLTAYEQYFGPGTRLTVT.

The chain joins TRBV5-6 to TRBJ2-7; D is unclear. Germline CDR1 is SGHDT and CDR2 is YYEEEE. CDR3 length equals 13 residues. Between the trimmed V and J ends, which lost 4 bases and 0 bases, there was a span of 8 bases. For the CDR3, the DNA is TGTGCCAGCAGCCTCGACTTCTCCTACGAGCAGTACTTC. Translation gives CASSLDFSYEQYF.